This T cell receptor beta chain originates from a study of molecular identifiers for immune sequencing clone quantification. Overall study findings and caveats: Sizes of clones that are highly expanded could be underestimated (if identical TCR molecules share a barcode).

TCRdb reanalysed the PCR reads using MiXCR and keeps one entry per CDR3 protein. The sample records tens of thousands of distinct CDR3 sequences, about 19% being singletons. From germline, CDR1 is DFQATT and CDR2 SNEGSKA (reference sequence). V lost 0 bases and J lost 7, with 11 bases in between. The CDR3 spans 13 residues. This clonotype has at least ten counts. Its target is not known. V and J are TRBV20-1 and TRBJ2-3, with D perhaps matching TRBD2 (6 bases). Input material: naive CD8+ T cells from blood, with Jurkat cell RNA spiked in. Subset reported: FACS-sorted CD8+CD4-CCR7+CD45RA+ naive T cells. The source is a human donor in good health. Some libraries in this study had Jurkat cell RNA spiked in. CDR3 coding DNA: TGCAGTGCTAGAGATGATAGGGACTATACGCAGTATTTT. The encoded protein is CSARDDRDYTQYF.